The source of this T cell receptor (beta chain) is a study of T cell changes during pregnancy in multiple sclerosis. This CDR3 is built from 16 residues. Germline CDR1 and CDR2: MGHDK and SYGVNS. Trimming stripped 1 base from V and 4 bases from J, with 14 bases between. Repertoires were generated with immunoSEQ multiplex PCR, while TCRdb's copy carries only in-frame clones and drops some. The repertoire holds around 70,000 clones, with approximately 90% as singletons. The rearrangement links TRBV25-1 to TRBJ1-3; a possible D gene is TRBD1 (6 bases). The clonotype was recovered from a female donor in good health, enrolled as a control in a pregnancy study. Sequencing was performed on peripheral blood, taken in the second trimester of pregnancy. This CDR3 is CASSELVQGRGNTIYF. CDR3 coding DNA: TGTGCCAGCAGTGAATTAGTACAGGGACGAGGAAACACCATATATTTT.